Here is one TCR beta chain with its context. What it binds is unknown. The data derive from a study of OX40 agonist ivuxolimab in advanced cancers. Germline loops: CDR1 MNHNY, CDR2 SVGAGI (reference sequence). The CDR3 runs 15 residues. V lost 4 bases and J 4 bases, leaving 17 bases between the germline ends. Assay: immunoSEQ multiplex PCR; the TCRdb copy retains only in-frame clones and omits some. The sample includes about 68,000 clones, about 82% of them seen just once. General study results and limits: Normalized expansion of T-cell clones was also low for some nonresponders.

The chain combines TRBV6-6 with TRBJ2-7; no reliable D call. The receptor's source is an adult with an advanced solid tumor such as melanoma, head and neck, liver or kidney cancer. Sequenced here: CD4+ or CD8+ T cells sorted from blood, sampled in a trial of the OX40 agonist ivuxolimab. The CDR3 here is CASSSPGEARYEQYF. In DNA form, the CDR3 reads TGTGCCAGCAGTTCCCCGGGCGAAGCACGATACGAGCAGTACTTC.